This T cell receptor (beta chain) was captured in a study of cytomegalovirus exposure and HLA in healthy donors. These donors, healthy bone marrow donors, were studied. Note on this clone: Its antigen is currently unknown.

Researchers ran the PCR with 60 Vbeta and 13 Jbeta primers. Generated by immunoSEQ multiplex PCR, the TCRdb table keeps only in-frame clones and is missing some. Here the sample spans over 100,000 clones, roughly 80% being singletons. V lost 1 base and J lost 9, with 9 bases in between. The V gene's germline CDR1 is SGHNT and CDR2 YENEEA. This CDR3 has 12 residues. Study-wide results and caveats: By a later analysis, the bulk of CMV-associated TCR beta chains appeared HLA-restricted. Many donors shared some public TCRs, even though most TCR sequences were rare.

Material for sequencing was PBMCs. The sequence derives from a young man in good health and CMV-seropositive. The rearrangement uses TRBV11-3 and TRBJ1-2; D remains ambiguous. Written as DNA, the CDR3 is TGTGCCAGCAGCTTAGGGGGAGCACGCTACACCTTC. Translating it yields CASSLGGARYTF.